The subject of this entry is one T cell receptor (beta chain). The record originates from a study of blood T cells in healthy people across ages. V shed 4 bases and J shed 0 bases, with 14 bases lying between them. This CDR3 comprises 16 residues. Germline values: CDR1 MNHNS, CDR2 SASEGT. A sample-barcoded 5' primer and a J-beta primer mix were used in a second PCR of about 7 to 12 cycles. TCRdb itself ran the 5' RACE reads through MiXCR, one entry per CDR3 protein. The profile shows roughly 1.5 million distinct CDR3 sequences, approximately 42% of them singletons. The chain couples TRBV6-1 to TRBJ2-3, with D tentatively TRBD1 (6 bases). Sequencing used blood. The receptor was isolated from a woman under 30 in good health. CDR3 DNA: TGTGCCAGCAGTGCAGACGGACAGTCTAGCACAGATACGCAGTATTTT. Translation gives CASSADGQSSTDTQYF.